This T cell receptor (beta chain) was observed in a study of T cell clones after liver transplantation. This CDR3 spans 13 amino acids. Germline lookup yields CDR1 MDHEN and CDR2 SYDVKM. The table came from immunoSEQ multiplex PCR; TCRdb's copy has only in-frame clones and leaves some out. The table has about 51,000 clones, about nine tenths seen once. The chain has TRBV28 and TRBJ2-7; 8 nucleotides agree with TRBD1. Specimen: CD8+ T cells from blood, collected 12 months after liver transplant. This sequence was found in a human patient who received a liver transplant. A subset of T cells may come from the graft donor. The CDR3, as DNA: TGTACCCCAGGACAGGGAGGTCCCTACGAGCAGTACTTC. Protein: CTPGQGGPYEQYF.